This T cell receptor beta chain appears in the sequencing data of a study of T cell responses to AZD1222 COVID-19 vaccine. Study summary: Both about-4-week and about-12-week second-dose recipients were combined.

Broader study findings: Spike-wide vaccine-associated CD4 TCRs dominated at 160-218 and 743-854.

Concerning this clone itself: Its cognate antigen is unknown.

Sequenced by immunoSEQ multiplex PCR; TCRdb stores in-frame clones only, minus some. In the table there are about 160,000 clones, roughly 91% of which are singletons. This material consisted of peripheral blood, taken on day 0 of AZD1222 vaccination. The receptor was isolated from an adult in good health.

Here the CDR3 reads CASGLVGEQYF. The CDR3 DNA is TGTGCCAGCGGACTGGTTGGAGAGCAGTACTTC. The chain links TRBV6-5 to TRBJ2-7, with D possibly TRBD2 on 5 matching bases. The CDR3 loop spans 11 amino acids. V lost 8 bases and J lost 7, with 12 bases in between. The V gene's germline CDR1 is MNHEY and CDR2 SVGAGI.